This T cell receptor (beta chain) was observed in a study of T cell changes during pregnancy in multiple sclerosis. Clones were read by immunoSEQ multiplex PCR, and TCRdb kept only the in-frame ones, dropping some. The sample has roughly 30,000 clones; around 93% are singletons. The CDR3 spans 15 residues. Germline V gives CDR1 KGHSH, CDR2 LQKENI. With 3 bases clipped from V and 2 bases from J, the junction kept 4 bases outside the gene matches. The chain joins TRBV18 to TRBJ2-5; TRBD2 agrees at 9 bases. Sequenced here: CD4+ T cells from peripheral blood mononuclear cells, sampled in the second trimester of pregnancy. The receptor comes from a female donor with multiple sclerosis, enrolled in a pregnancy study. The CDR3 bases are TGTGCCAGCTCACCGGAGCGGGGGGTTCAAGAGACCCAGTACTTC. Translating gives CASSPERGVQETQYF.